This T cell receptor (beta chain) was captured in a study of blood T cell repertoires in COVID-19. Background on the study: Collection of acute and convalescent COVID-19 samples took place in the United States, Italy and Spain. Sources were T cells, B-cell-depleted T cells, or PBMCs; the material itself was cDNA or gDNA.

Per the original data handling: It was from reference gene primer amplification that nucleated cell counts were estimated. Produced via immunoSEQ multiplex PCR; TCRdb's table is partial and in-frame only. The DNA was the basis for D and trimming; V, J and clone size are from that table. The sample holds 100,000 to 150,000 clones; approximately 81% are singletons and the top ten take approximately 5.7%. Trimming cost V 0 bases and J 8 bases, with 7 bases left between them. The CDR3 covers 12 residues. Germline CDR1 and CDR2: SNHLY and FYNNEI. This TCR was sampled from a man between 60 and 70 years old with acute or convalescent COVID-19. The genes are TRBV2 and TRBJ1-2; D might be TRBD1 (5 bases). Input material: peripheral blood. The CDR3 bases are TGTGCCAGCAGTGAAGCTCGGGGGGGCTACACCTTC. It specifies CASSEARGGYTF.